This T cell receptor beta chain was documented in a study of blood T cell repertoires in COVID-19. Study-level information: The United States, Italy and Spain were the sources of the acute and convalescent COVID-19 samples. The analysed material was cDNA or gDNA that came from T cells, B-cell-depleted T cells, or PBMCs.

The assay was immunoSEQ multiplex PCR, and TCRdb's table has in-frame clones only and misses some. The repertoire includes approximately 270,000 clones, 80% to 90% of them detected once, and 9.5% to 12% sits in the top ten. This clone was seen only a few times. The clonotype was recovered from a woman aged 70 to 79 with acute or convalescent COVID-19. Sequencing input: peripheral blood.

This CDR3 reads CAIRASGTTDTQYF. The CDR3 nucleotides are TGTGCCATCAGGGCCAGCGGAACAACAGATACGCAGTATTTT. The rearrangement joins TRBV10-3 to TRBJ2-3; D is perhaps TRBD2 (5 bases). V was trimmed by 6 bases and J by 3 bases, leaving 13 bases between them. The CDR3 sequence is 14 residues long. Germline assignment: CDR1 ENHRY and CDR2 SYGVKD.